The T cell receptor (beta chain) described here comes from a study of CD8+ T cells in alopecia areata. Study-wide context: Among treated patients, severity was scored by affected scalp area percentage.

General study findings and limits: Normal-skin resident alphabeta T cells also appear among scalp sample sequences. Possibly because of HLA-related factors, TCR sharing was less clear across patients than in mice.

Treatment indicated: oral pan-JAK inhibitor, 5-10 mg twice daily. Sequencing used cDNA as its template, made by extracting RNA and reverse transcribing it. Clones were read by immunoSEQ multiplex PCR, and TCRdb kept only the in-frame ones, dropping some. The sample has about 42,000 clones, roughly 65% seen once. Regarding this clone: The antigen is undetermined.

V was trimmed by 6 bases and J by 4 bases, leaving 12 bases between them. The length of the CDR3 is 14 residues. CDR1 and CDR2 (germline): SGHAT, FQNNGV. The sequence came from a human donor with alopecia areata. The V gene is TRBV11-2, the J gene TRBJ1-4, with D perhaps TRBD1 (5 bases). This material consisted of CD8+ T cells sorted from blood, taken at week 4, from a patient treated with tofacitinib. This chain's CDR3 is CASRQPGLNEKLFF. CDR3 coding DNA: TGTGCCAGCAGACAGCCGGGACTTAATGAAAAACTGTTTTTT.